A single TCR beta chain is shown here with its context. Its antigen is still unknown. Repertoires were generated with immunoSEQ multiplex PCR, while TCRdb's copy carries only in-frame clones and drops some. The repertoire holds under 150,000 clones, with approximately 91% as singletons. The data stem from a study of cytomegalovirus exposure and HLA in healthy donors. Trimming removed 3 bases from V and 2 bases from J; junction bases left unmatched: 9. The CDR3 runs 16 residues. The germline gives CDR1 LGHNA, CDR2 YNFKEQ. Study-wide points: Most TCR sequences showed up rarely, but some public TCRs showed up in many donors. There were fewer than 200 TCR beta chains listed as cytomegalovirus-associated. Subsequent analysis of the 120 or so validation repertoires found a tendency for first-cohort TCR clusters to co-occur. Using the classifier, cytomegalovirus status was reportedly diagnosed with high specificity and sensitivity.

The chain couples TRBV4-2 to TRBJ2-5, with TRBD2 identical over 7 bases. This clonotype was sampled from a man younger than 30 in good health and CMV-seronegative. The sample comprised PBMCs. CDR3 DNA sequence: TGTGCCAGCAGCCAGGCAAGCGGGGTGGGGCAAGAGACCCAGTACTTC. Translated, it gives CASSQASGVGQETQYF.